This is a list of T cell receptor beta chains from one sample in a study of metastatic and nonmetastatic thyroid tumors. TCRdb re-called clones via MiXCR from the PCR reads. The data hold some 20,000 clones, with 15% to 19% observed a single time. Sequenced material: blood. All receptors come from a female donor with papillary thyroid cancer or a benign thyroid nodule (not recorded which). Some clones in this sample may be carry-over from other donors' samples. Each CDR3 is given with its conserved first and last residue. Each record gives: V gene, clone size, CDR3 protein. Not every row has a clone size; where given, it reads once, few, many or a size class.

V: TRBV3-1
size: many
CDR3: CASSPGQGYSPLHF

V: TRBV3-1
size: few
CDR3: CASSQDPRSINEQFF

V: TRBV28
size: few
CDR3: CGSSPPRDPGSNEQFF

V: TRBV7-9
size: -
CDR3: CASSPPGGVETQYF

V: TRBV6-2/TRBV6-3
size: medium-sized
CDR3: CASSGPGSTDTQYF

V: TRBV20-1
size: many
CDR3: CSAVDRVGRKAFF

V: TRBV18
size: -
CDR3: CASSPERAVAGTDTQYF

V: TRBV2
size: many
CDR3: CASIDTNTGELFF

V: TRBV6-2/TRBV6-3
size: -
CDR3: CASLGFYEQYF

V: TRBV6-1
size: medium-sized
CDR3: CASRILSGRGYEQYF

V: TRBV15
size: many
CDR3: CATSRGGQGRDIQYF

V: TRBV18
size: many
CDR3: CASSRDFRDEQYF

V: TRBV6-1
size: few
CDR3: CASIWTGREKLFF

V: TRBV9
size: many
CDR3: CASSAQDASSPLHF

V: TRBV6-1
size: -
CDR3: CASSGDRGQGSPLHF

V: TRBV18
size: -
CDR3: CASSPYISSYEQYF

V: TRBV28
size: few
CDR3: CASSFQNYEQYF

V: TRBV7-2
size: many
CDR3: CASSLERDYEQYF

V: TRBV6-1
size: medium-sized
CDR3: CASYMGAGELFF

V: TRBV20-1
size: -
CDR3: CSARRAAVPYGYTF